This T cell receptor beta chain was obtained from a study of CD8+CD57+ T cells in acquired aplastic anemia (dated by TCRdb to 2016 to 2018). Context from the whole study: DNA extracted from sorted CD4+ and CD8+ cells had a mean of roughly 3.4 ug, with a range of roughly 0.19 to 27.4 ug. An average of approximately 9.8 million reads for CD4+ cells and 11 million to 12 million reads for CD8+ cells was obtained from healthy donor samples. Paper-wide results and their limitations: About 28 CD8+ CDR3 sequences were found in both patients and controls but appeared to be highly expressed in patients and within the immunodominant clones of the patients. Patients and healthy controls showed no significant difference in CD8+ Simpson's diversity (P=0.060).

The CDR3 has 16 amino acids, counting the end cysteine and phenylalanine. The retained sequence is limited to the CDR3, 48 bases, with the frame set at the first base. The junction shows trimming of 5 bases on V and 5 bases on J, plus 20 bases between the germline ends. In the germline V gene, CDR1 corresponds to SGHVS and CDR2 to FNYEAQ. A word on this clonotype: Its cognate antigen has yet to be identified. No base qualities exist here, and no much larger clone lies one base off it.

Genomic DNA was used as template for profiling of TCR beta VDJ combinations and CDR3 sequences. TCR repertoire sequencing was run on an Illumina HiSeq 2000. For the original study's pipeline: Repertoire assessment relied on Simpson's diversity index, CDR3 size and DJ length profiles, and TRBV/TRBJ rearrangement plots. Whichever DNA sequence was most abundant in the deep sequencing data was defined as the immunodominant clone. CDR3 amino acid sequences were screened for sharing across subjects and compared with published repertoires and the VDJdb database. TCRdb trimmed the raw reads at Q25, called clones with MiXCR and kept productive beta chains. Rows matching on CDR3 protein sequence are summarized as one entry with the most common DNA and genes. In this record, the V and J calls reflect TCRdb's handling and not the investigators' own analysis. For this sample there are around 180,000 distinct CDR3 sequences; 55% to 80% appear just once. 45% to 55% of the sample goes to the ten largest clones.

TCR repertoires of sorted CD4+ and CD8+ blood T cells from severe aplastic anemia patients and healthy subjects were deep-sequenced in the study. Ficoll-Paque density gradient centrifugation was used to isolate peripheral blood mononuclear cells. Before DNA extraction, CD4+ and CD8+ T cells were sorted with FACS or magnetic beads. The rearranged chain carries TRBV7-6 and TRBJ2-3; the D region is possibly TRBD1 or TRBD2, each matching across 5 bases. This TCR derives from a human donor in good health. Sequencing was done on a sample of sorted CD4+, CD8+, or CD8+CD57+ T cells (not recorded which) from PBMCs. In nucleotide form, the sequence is TGTGCCAGCAGCCCGGGGACGGGGATTGGAGGAGATACGCAGTATTTT. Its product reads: CASSPGTGIGGDTQYF.